The 9 T cell receptor beta chains below all came from one sample that was sequenced in a study of vaccination effects on CD4 cells after COVID-19. TCRdb keeps only in-frame clones here, not all; method: immunoSEQ multiplex PCR. The sample consists of 70,000 or so clones, 73% of them appearing once. Investigators separated out CD4+ T cells once more than nine days of culture had passed. Participants got two doses of BNT162b2 or mRNA-1273 vaccine. Antigens for these TCRs are unknown. Here the sequenced sample was CD4+ T cells from PBMCs cultured without peptide, taken after COVID-19 vaccination. These receptors all stem from a human donor who received a COVID-19 vaccine.

The chain links TRBV5-1 to TRBJ2-5; 9 bases fit TRBD1. The J segment lost 2 bases and the V segment lost 3 bases, leaving 5 bases of the junction unmatched. Per germline, CDR1 SGHRS and CDR2 YFSETQ. The CDR3 totals 15 residues. CDR3 nucleotide sequence: TGCGCCAGCAGCTCCCACGGGACAGGGCAAGAGACCCAGTACTTC. Its translation is CASSSHGTGQETQYF.

The chain employs TRBV18 and TRBJ1-2, with 7 bases fitting TRBD1. This CDR3 is 14 amino acids long. After removal of 4 bases from V and 2 bases from J, the junction contained 4 bases not matched to a gene. Germline lookup yields CDR1 KGHSH and CDR2 LQKENI. CDR3 region: CASSRDSKNYGYTF. DNA for the CDR3: TGTGCCAGCTCACGGGACAGCAAGAACTATGGCTACACCTTC.

This clone was detected only a few times. The chain carries TRBV6-5 and TRBJ1-4, with no clear D. Germline V gene data show CDR1 as MNHEY and CDR2 as SVGAGI. This CDR3 region has 15 residues. The germline V and J ends were trimmed by 5 bases and 0 bases, with 10 bases remaining between them. The CDR3, as DNA: TGTGCCAGCAGTCCCTCGTATGCAACTAATGAAAAACTGTTTTTT. Its protein is CASSPSYATNEKLFF.

The genes are TRBV29-1 and TRBJ2-3; TRBD1 matches at 7 bases. After removal of 5 bases from V and 4 bases from J, the junction contained 9 bases not matched to a gene. Germline CDR1 is SQVTM and CDR2 is ANQGSEA. The CDR3 is 14 residues long. The CDR3: CSVPDRVWADTQYF. Here the CDR3 DNA reads TGCAGCGTTCCTGACAGGGTCTGGGCAGATACGCAGTATTTT.

The chain carries TRBV10-2 and TRBJ2-1; no reliable D call. Germline loops: CDR1 WSHSY, CDR2 SAAADI. This CDR3 has 13 amino acids. V was cut by 4 bases and J by 4 bases, with 8 bases left in between. The DNA for the CDR3 is TGCGCCAGCAGTGTTGACTCATACAATGAGCAGTTCTTC. Residues: CASSVDSYNEQFF.

The V gene is TRBV12-2, the J gene TRBJ2-2; the D call in the table, TRBD2, was not verified against the DNA. TRBV12-2 is termed a pseudogene. This CDR3 is built from 20 residues. CDR3 DNA sequence: TGTGCAAGTCGTCCCTCCGCCGGGGTCAGTCAAAATTCGAACACCGGGGAGCTGTTTTTT. Protein product: CASRPSAGVSQNSNTGELFF.

This chain connects TRBV27 to TRBJ1-6, with a weak D call TRBD1 (5 bases). Germline CDR1 and CDR2: MNHEY and SMNVEV (reference sequence). There are 15 residues in the CDR3. V was shortened by 2 bases and J by 4 bases, with 9 bases between the two germline ends. CDR3 sequence: CASSLNRQYNSPLHF. In DNA form, the CDR3 reads TGTGCCAGCAGTTTAAATAGACAGTATAATTCACCCCTCCACTTT.

The chain joins TRBV19 to TRBJ1-1; D is uncertain. The CDR3 length is 17 residues. Germline V lookup: CDR1 LNHDA, CDR2 SQIVND (reference sequence). Trimming took off 4 bases at V and 1 base at J, with 19 bases between the two ends. The CDR3 here is CASSNRASVLPNTEAFF. The CDR3 nucleotides read TGTGCCAGTAGTAACCGGGCCTCGGTTTTACCGAACACTGAAGCTTTCTTT.

The rearrangement joins TRBV2 to TRBJ1-1; D is ambiguous. V lost 7 bases and J lost 1, with 7 bases in between. CDR1 is SNHLY and CDR2 is FYNNEI in the germline V gene. This CDR3 region has 12 residues. This chain's CDR3 is CASTLGNTEAFF. The CDR3 DNA is TGTGCCAGCACTCTGGGGAACACTGAAGCTTTCTTT.